The clone carrying this TCR beta chain was seen only a few times. Its target is unknown. The data stem from a study of T cells in Graves' hyperthyroidism and ophthalmopathy. Study findings and constraints: Most thyroid-expanded clonotypes above 0.001 were also found in blood. Through a model of 13 V-J features, ophthalmopathy was separated from stable hyperthyroidism. Before onset, by a median of around 6.1 months, the model predicted ophthalmopathy.

Researchers took RNA transcripts and amplified the TCR beta CDR3 regions from them. During a first-round RT-PCR of the TCR CDR3, the HTBI primer set was used. TCRdb passed the multiplex PCR reads through MiXCR, listing each CDR3 protein once. Among a few hundred thousand distinct CDR3 sequences listed, more than 15% were seen once. Germline loops: CDR1 MGHDK, CDR2 SYGVNS. The CDR3 totals 14 residues. Trimming at V came to 3 bases and at J to 4 bases, leaving 6 bases not matched to a gene. Diagnoses used clinical symptoms, serum thyroxine and TRAb, thyroid ultrasound and orbital computed tomography. This sequence was found in a woman aged 30 to 39 with Graves' ophthalmopathy. Material for sequencing was blood. The chain links TRBV25-1 to TRBJ2-7; 7 bases line up with TRBD1. The CDR3: CASSDSAGGYEQYF. CDR3 sequence (DNA): TGTGCCAGCAGTGATTCGGCAGGGGGTTACGAGCAGTACTTC.